The subject of this entry is one T cell receptor (beta chain). No antigen is known for it. The data belong to a study of monozygotic twins with inflammatory bowel disease (dated by TCRdb to between 2017 and 2020). About the study as a whole: A total of roughly 28 monozygotic twin pairs were included in the full study, comprising nine German pairs (four IBD-concordant, five IBD-discordant) and 19 IBD-discordant Danish pairs. Each individual had, on average, about 151 000 unique TCRalpha sequences and 181 000 unique TCRbeta sequences available for analysis. Disease-associated traits were sought mainly through comparisons between IBD patients and their genetically identical healthy co-twins within discordant pairs. What the work shows at the level of the full study, not this receptor alone: The analysis was unable to tell different T cell subtypes apart. Concordant and discordant twins showed no difference in repertoire similarity, possibly because of limited statistical power. A decrease in TCRbeta repertoire diversity, as measured by inverse Simpson index, was observed in IBD patients compared with their healthy co-twins. Fewer clonotypes were shared with other individuals by IBD patients than by healthy twins, most markedly in patients showing signs of disease activity. No single strong signal or clonotype linked to IBD turned up in the results, so the idea that one exists was not supported. Background noise and inter-individual variability may have been introduced into the repertoires by the differing immunosuppressive treatments among patients.

A 2.5 ml peripheral blood sample was drawn into PAXgene tubes per donor and stored at -80°C. Total RNA was isolated from whole blood with the PAXgene blood miRNA kit on an automated QIAcube, without T cell sorting. Peripheral blood from monozygotic twin pairs who were concordant or discordant for inflammatory bowel disease underwent deep TCRalpha and TCRbeta repertoire profiling using unique molecular barcoding. Smoking habits were recorded for all twin pairs, and each individual was classified as a current, former or never smoker. The library was produced with 5' RACE. Preparation of each TCR library used around 3.5 ug of total RNA. For each sample, cDNA synthesis with SMARTScribe reverse transcriptase was split into eight separate reactions. During cDNA synthesis, template switching was used to introduce unique molecular identifiers that contained a 6-nucleotide sample barcode. TCRalpha and TCRbeta cDNA was amplified in two nested PCRs of roughly 17 and 9 cycles, and bead purification was carried out after each PCR. Before amplification, cDNA was treated with uracil DNA-glycosylase and purified using the QIAquick PCR purification kit. The second PCR added Illumina TruSeq-compatible adapters along with sample-specific barcodes. Library quality and concentration were checked on TapeStation and Qubit, and libraries were pooled at around 5.3 ng each. Pooled libraries were sequenced on an Illumina HiSeq2500 single-index Rapid Run with 2 x 100 bp reads and custom sequencing primers. Under the source paper's analysis protocol: MiGEC version 1.2.6 was used for UMI-based consensus assembly to correct PCR and sequencing errors. MiXCR version 2.1.1 was used to carry out V(D)J alignment, clonotype assembly and CDR3 extraction. Gene usage, clonotype sharing and MAIT/NKT TCR abundance were normalised by analysing the top 1000, 10 000 and 20 000 clonotypes per sample. After downsampling to 27 000 UMIs, diversity was calculated as the inverse Simpson index using the vegan R package. Paired Mann-Whitney U tests were applied to discordant twin pairs, with Benjamini-Hochberg correction for multiple testing. One entry per CDR3 protein sequence results from the TCRdb reprocessing of the reads, with DNA left out. The V and J calls come from TCRdb's annotation, not from the publication. The sample table holds just over 300,000 distinct CDR3 sequences. The ten largest clones capture less than 6.5% of the sample.

The CDR3 starts with the cysteine, ends with the phenylalanine, and has 16 residues. The DNA is not on file. The chain joins TRBV12-3 or TRBV12-4 to TRBJ2-7; TCRdb's D gene call, TRBD1, goes unchecked for lack of DNA. The source is a human donor with ulcerative colitis or Crohn's disease, or a healthy co-twin of an affected twin (not recorded which). Sequenced: blood. The CDR3 is CASSPRDAGQGMKQYF.